A single sample gave rise to the 25 T cell receptor beta chains below, sequenced in a study of cytomegalovirus exposure and HLA in healthy donors. This table comes from immunoSEQ multiplex PCR, and its TCRdb copy is limited to in-frame clones, with some not included. The repertoire has some 170,000 clones, roughly 86% of them found once; the top ten carry 6% to 8.5%. The source material was PBMCs. Receptor source: a man aged 30 to 39 in good health and CMV-seropositive.

The J gene is TRBJ1-5, the V gene TRBV28; D is unclear. The V and J ends lost 7 bases and 2 bases respectively, with 6 bases between them. CDR1 MDHEN and CDR2 SYDVKM come from the germline V gene. The CDR3 length is 12 residues. The CDR3 DNA is TGTGCCAGCAACCGAGGCAATCAGCCCCAGCATTTT. Translating gives CASNRGNQPQHF. Full variable domain (outside the CDR3, taken from reference TRBV28 and TRBJ1-5): DVKVTQSSRYLVKRTGEKVFLECVQDMDHENMFWYRQDPGLGLRLIYFSYDVKMKEKGDIPEGYSVSREKKERFSLILESASTNQTSMYLCASNRGNQPQHFGDGTRLSIL.

The chain links TRBV5-6 to TRBJ2-6, with D possibly TRBD1 on 5 matching bases. Germline-derived CDR1 and CDR2 are SGHDT and YYEEEE. The CDR3 runs 16 residues. Trimming left V 2 bases short and J 4 bases short, with 13 bases between. CDR3: CASSLVTGSGANVLTF. In DNA, the CDR3 is TGTGCCAGCAGCTTAGTCACAGGTTCCGGGGCCAACGTCCTGACTTTC.

Note on this clone: The same CDR3 is also encoded by other DNA sequences in this sample. The chain carries TRBV7-3 and TRBJ2-1, with a possible D match to TRBD2 (6 bases). The V gene's germline CDR1 is SGHTA and CDR2 FQGTGA. This CDR3 is built from 15 residues. V gave up 0 bases and J gave up 3 bases, with 9 bases separating them. The CDR3 DNA sequence: TGTGCCAGCAGCTTAACCGGGACTGGCTACAATGAGCAGTTCTTC. This translates into CASSLTGTGYNEQFF. The variable domain in full, with the rest retrieved from reference TRBV7-3 and TRBJ2-1, is GAGVSQTPSNKVTEKGKYVELRCDPISGHTALYWYRQSLGQGPEFLIYFQGTGAADDSGLPNDRFFAVRPEGSVSTLKIQRTERGDSAVYLCASSLTGTGYNEQFFGPGTRLTVL.

This chain uses TRBV7-2 with TRBJ2-5; a possible D gene is TRBD1 (5 bases). The CDR3 is made up of 14 amino acids. V was shortened by 1 base and J by 5 bases, with 11 bases between the two germline ends. CDR1 and CDR2 (germline): SGHTA, FQGNSA. The DNA for the CDR3 is TGTGCCAGCAGCTTAGGGGGCGCGGAGGAGACCCAGTACTTC. The encoded protein is CASSLGGAEETQYF.

The chain carries TRBV5-8 and TRBJ1-2, with D possibly matching TRBD1 (6 bases). V was shortened by 4 bases and J by 7 bases, with 23 bases between the two germline ends. The CDR3 loop spans 16 amino acids. Per the germline V gene, CDR1 is SGHTS and CDR2 is YDEGEE. The CDR3 spells CASSLIGTRGGGGYTF. CDR3 nucleotides: TGTGCCAGCAGCCTCATTGGGACCAGGGGAGGTGGTGGCTACACCTTC.

V and J are TRBV6-1 and TRBJ1-1, with D possibly matching TRBD1 (6 bases). From germline, CDR1 is MNHNS and CDR2 SASEGT. CDR3 length equals 14 residues. V was shortened by 0 bases and J by 7 bases, with 12 bases between the two germline ends. The CDR3 region has the DNA TGTGCCAGCAGTGAAGCGGGGCAGGGGTTTGAAGCTTTCTTT. Amino acid sequence: CASSEAGQGFEAFF.

The chain uses TRBV15 and TRBJ1-1; D is undetermined. The CDR3 sequence is 16 residues long. Trimming removed 0 bases from V and 4 bases from J, with 15 bases in between. Germline CDR1 reads LNHNV; CDR2 reads YYDKDF (reference sequence). CDR3 residues: CATSRDIGSWATEAFF. Here the CDR3 DNA reads TGTGCCACCAGCAGAGATATTGGCAGTTGGGCCACTGAAGCTTTCTTT.

This clone was seen just once. The chain is built from TRBV9 and TRBJ2-7, with TRBD2 identical over 8 bases. The CDR3 extends over 17 amino acids. In germline, CDR1 is SGDLS, CDR2 YYNGEE. J lost 3 bases, V lost 0 bases, and 11 bases had no gene match. The CDR3 nucleotides read TGTGCCAGCAGCGTAGGACCGGGGGGGCCTTCGAACTACGAGCAGTACTTC. Translated: CASSVGPGGPSNYEQYF.

This chain connects TRBV6-1 to TRBJ1-5; a weak D match, TRBD1 (5 bases). Germline CDR1 and CDR2: MNHNS and SASEGT. The CDR3 extends over 13 amino acids. The V end lost 2 bases, the J end lost 6 bases, and 8 bases lay between the germline ends. CDR3 bases: TGTGCCAGCAGTGAAAGGGGAGGTCAGCCCCAGCATTTT. Its protein is CASSERGGQPQHF.

Comment on this clone: Relative to the germline gene, one junction end is altered; a read error may explain this. The chain carries TRBV7-7 and TRBJ2-2; TRBD2 agrees at 8 bases. Germline V CDR1 and CDR2: SSHAT, FNYEAQ (reference sequence). The CDR3 extends over 16 amino acids. As DNA, the CDR3 is TGTGCTAGCAGCTCAACTAGCGGTAGAAGCACCGGGGAGCTGTTTTTT. It codes for CASSSTSGRSTGELFF.

The V call is TRBV5-4, the J call TRBJ2-7; maybe TRBD1 (6 bases). The V gene's germline CDR1 is SGHNT and CDR2 YYREEE (reference sequence). This CDR3 comprises 14 residues. Trimming removed 4 bases at V and 2 bases at J, with 13 bases between. The DNA for the CDR3 is TGTGCCAGCAGCGAAGGGGGTTGGGCCTACGAGCAGTACTTC. Protein: CASSEGGWAYEQYF.

This sequence joins TRBV5-1 and TRBJ2-5, with TRBD1 identical over 11 bases. Germline assignment: CDR1 SGHRS and CDR2 YFSETQ. The CDR3 length is 15 residues. Germline trimming cut 4 bases from V and 5 bases from J; bases unmatched to any gene: 7. The CDR3 spells CASSRTGGAAETQYF. Written as DNA, the CDR3 is TGCGCCAGCAGCAGGACAGGGGGCGCAGCGGAGACCCAGTACTTC.

The V and J genes are TRBV7-6 and TRBJ1-5; D ambiguous. CDR3 length: 14 amino acids. Trimming cost V 1 base and J 6 bases, with 10 bases left between them. CDR1 SGHVS and CDR2 FNYEAQ come from the germline V gene. CDR3 region: CASSLGVMGQPQHF. In DNA, the CDR3 is TGTGCCAGCAGCTTAGGGGTCATGGGTCAGCCCCAGCATTTT.

This chain uses TRBV6-1 with TRBJ1-1, with 9 bases identical to TRBD1. The CDR3 extends over 12 amino acids. CDR1 MNHNS and CDR2 SASEGT come from the germline V gene. With V trimmed by 6 bases and J by 5 bases, 1 base remained unmatched. For the CDR3, the DNA is TGTGCCAGCAGGACAGGGGGGACTGAAGCTTTCTTT. Amino acids: CASRTGGTEAFF.

J is TRBJ2-7 and V is TRBV29-1, with 8 bases fitting TRBD1. There are 13 residues in the CDR3. The V segment lost 7 bases and the J segment 6 bases; nucleotides outside the gene matches: 11. Germline CDR1 reads SQVTM; CDR2 reads ANQGSEA. The CDR3 DNA sequence: TGCAGCGCATCTGGGACAGGTGTGGGCGAGCAGTACTTC. This encodes CSASGTGVGEQYF.

The chain links TRBV6-5 to TRBJ1-6, with 9 bases identical to TRBD1. The CDR3 has 15 residues. Germline loops: CDR1 MNHEY, CDR2 SVGAGI. Losses at the gene ends were 6 bases for V and 7 bases for J; bases not matched to a gene: 7. The CDR3 DNA follows: TGTGCCAGCAGCCTTGAAGGGACAGGGAATTCACCCCTCCACTTT. Residues: CASSLEGTGNSPLHF.

This clone came up a few times. DNA of the CDR3: TGTGCCAGTAGTATTTCCAGCTACGAGCAGTACTTC. This encodes CASSISSYEQYF. This rearrangement joins TRBV19 to TRBJ2-7, with D hard to call. Germline CDR1 is LNHDA and CDR2 is SQIVND (reference sequence). The CDR3 has 12 amino acids. V was trimmed by 3 bases and J by 3 bases, leaving 6 bases between them.

The gene calls are TRBV5-6 and TRBJ2-3; 10 nucleotides agree with TRBD2. The V gene end was trimmed by 3 bases and the J gene end by 6 bases; junction bases not matched to a gene: 13. The CDR3 loop spans 17 amino acids. Germline V gives CDR1 SGHDT, CDR2 YYEEEE. This chain's CDR3 is CASSSVLSGGAGDTQYF. Here the CDR3 DNA reads TGTGCCAGCAGCTCGGTCTTGAGCGGGGGGGCTGGGGATACGCAGTATTTT. The full variable domain, rest sourced from reference TRBV5-6 and TRBJ2-3, is DAGVTQSPTHLIKTRGQQVTLRCSPKSGHDTVSWYQQALGQGPQFIFQYYEEEERQRGNFPDRFSGHQFPNYSSELNVNALLLGDSALYLCASSSVLSGGAGDTQYFGPGTRLTVL.

This rearrangement joins TRBV4-2 to TRBJ2-3; 11 bases map to TRBD1. V was clipped by 3 bases and J by 5 bases; unmatched bases: 7. The germline V gene encodes CDR1 LGHNA and CDR2 YNFKEQ. This CDR3 spans 16 amino acids. CDR3 nucleotides: TGTGCCAGCAGCCACTCACCCGGGACAGGGGGAGATACGCAGTATTTT. Protein: CASSHSPGTGGDTQYF.

In the case of this clone: At the DNA level, this CDR3 is encoded by other sequences in the same sample as well. The chain recombines TRBV9 with TRBJ2-1, with 10 bases aligning to TRBD2. Germline CDR1 is SGDLS and CDR2 is YYNGEE. The length of the CDR3 is 15 residues. V lost 0 bases and J lost 4; bases outside the gene matches: 1. CDR3 region: CASSVGTSGYNEQFF. In DNA form, the CDR3 reads TGTGCCAGCAGCGTAGGGACTAGCGGTTACAATGAGCAGTTCTTC.

V and J are TRBV2 and TRBJ1-4, with 8 bases fitting TRBD1. Germline values: CDR1 SNHLY, CDR2 FYNNEI. The CDR3 sequence is 13 residues long. Germline trimming cut 11 bases from V and 8 bases from J; bases unmatched to any gene: 10. The CDR3, as DNA: TGTGCCGGAAGACAGGGGCCGGGGGAAAAACTGTTTTTT. Translating gives CAGRQGPGEKLFF. Using reference TRBV2 and TRBJ1-4 for the parts outside the CDR3, the full variable domain is EPEVTQTPSHQVTQMGQEVILRCVPISNHLYFYWYRQILGQKVEFLVSFYNNEISEKSEIFDDQFSVERPDGSNFTLKIRSTKLEDSAMYFCAGRQGPGEKLFFGSGTQLSVL.

The rearrangement uses TRBV9 and TRBJ1-1; a weak D match, TRBD1 (6 bases). Germline V gene sequence: CDR1 SGDLS, CDR2 YYNGEE. CDR3 size: 14 residues. V was clipped by 0 bases and J by 4 bases, with 10 bases between them. The CDR3 sequence: CASSVDLRGTEAFF. For the CDR3, the DNA is TGTGCCAGCAGCGTAGATCTCAGGGGCACTGAAGCTTTCTTT.

This clone was counted between two and nine times. J is TRBJ2-3 and V is TRBV28; the D is unclear. The germline V and J ends were trimmed by 7 bases and 3 bases, with 17 bases remaining between them. In germline, CDR1 is MDHEN, CDR2 SYDVKM. The CDR3 has 15 amino acids. CDR3 sequence: CASTLGYGDTDTQYF. CDR3 coding DNA: TGTGCCAGCACCTTAGGGTATGGGGATACAGATACGCAGTATTTT.

The rearrangement joins TRBV5-1 to TRBJ2-7, with 9 bases that match TRBD1. Trimming cost V 3 bases and J 5 bases; bases outside gene matches: 0. The CDR3 length is 12 residues. Looked up from germline, CDR1 is SGHRS and CDR2 is YFSETQ. CDR3 bases: TGCGCCAGCAGCTGGGACAGGGACGAGCAGTACTTC. Amino acids: CASSWDRDEQYF.

The chain carries TRBV9 and TRBJ2-2; 11 bases are a match to TRBD2. This CDR3 comprises 20 residues. Unmatched junction bases numbered 17, after V lost 4 bases and J lost 3 bases. Looked up from germline, CDR1 is SGDLS and CDR2 is YYNGEE. CDR3 region: CASSFHRGSGGAVDTGELFF. The CDR3 DNA is TGTGCCAGCAGCTTCCACCGGGGTAGCGGGGGGGCAGTGGACACCGGGGAGCTGTTTTTT.